This T cell receptor (beta chain) derives from a study of T cell responses to AZD1222 COVID-19 vaccine. Study-wide results and limits: It was only 6 or 7 AZD1222 recipients who were seropositive at baseline. Spike was spanned by vaccine-associated CD4 TCRs, with dominance at 160-218 and 743-854.

Sequenced by immunoSEQ multiplex PCR; TCRdb stores in-frame clones only, minus some. The sample lists about 150,000 clones, roughly 90% occurring once. This clone has only one observation. Its cognate antigen is unknown. The sequence derives from an adult in good health. Here the sequenced sample was peripheral blood, taken on day 0 of AZD1222 vaccination.

CDR3 in DNA: TGTGCCACCAGCAGAGACAGGGTGGGGCACACTGAAGCTTTCTTT. Translating it yields CATSRDRVGHTEAFF. The V call is TRBV15, the J call TRBJ1-1; TRBD1 is a possible D gene (5 bases). There are 15 residues in the CDR3. V lost 0 bases, J lost 3 bases, and 11 bases lay in between. CDR1 is LNHNV and CDR2 is YYDKDF in the germline V gene (reference sequence).